Each of the 9 T cell receptor beta chains below was sequenced from the same sample in a study of technical replicates of blood from a few donors. The method was immunoSEQ multiplex PCR; TCRdb's version includes in-frame clones alone and lacks a portion of them. The repertoire holds some 77,000 clones, with approximately 86% as singletons. The sample taken for sequencing was PBMCs. These receptor sequences come from a human donor in good health. Some clones in this sample may be carry-over from other donors' samples.

The chain joins TRBV7-8 to TRBJ1-4, with TRBD1 matching over 8 bases. This CDR3 is built from 18 residues. Trimming removed 5 bases from V and 0 bases from J; junction bases left unmatched: 11. Germline lookup yields CDR1 SGHVS and CDR2 FQNEAQ. CDR3 loop: CASSPRAGGGTTNEKLFF. In nucleotides, the CDR3 is TGTGCCAGCAGCCCCCGGGCAGGGGGCGGTACAACTAATGAAAAACTGTTTTTT.

The chain uses TRBV30 and TRBJ2-3; D gene ambiguous. This CDR3 is built from 12 residues. Germline V CDR1 and CDR2: GTSNPN, SVGIG (reference sequence). V lost 1 base, J lost 4 bases, and 6 bases lay in between. The CDR3 region has the DNA TGTGCCTGGAGTGCCCAGTCAGATACGCAGTATTTT. Its protein is CAWSAQSDTQYF.

The chain uses TRBV5-1 and TRBJ2-1; 7 bases are a match to TRBD2. Germline V lookup: CDR1 SGHRS, CDR2 YFSETQ. The V and J ends lost 5 bases and 3 bases, in that order; junction bases with no gene match: 11. The length of the CDR3 is 16 residues. The CDR3 coding sequence is TGCGCCAGCAGTCGCGGCCTAGCGGTGATCTACAATGAGCAGTTCTTC. This sequence encodes CASSRGLAVIYNEQFF.

The chain carries TRBV5-1 and TRBJ1-2; TRBD1 aligns across 9 bases. The CDR3 has 15 residues. Germline V gives CDR1 SGHRS, CDR2 YFSETQ. V lost 4 bases and J lost 3; bases outside the gene matches: 7. The CDR3 DNA sequence: TGCGCCAGCAGCGGCGGGACAGGGAGTGACTATGGCTACACCTTC. Its translation is CASSGGTGSDYGYTF.

This chain connects TRBV5-4 to TRBJ1-2; no clear D gene. Trimming took off 0 bases at V and 11 bases at J, with 11 bases between the two ends. The CDR3 consists of 12 residues. Germline V CDR1 and CDR2: SGHNT, YYREEE (reference sequence). The CDR3 bases are TGTGCCAGCAGCTTGGCTGCGAGGGTTTACACCTTC. Translation gives CASSLAARVYTF.

The genes are TRBV9 and TRBJ2-6, with 10 positions matching TRBD1. Germline V gene lookup returns CDR1 SGDLS and CDR2 YYNGEE. Unmatched junction bases numbered 6, after V lost 4 bases and J lost 2 bases. The CDR3 has 17 residues. The CDR3 here is CASSLRQGAAGANVLTF. CDR3 bases: TGTGCCAGCAGCCTGCGACAGGGGGCGGCTGGGGCCAACGTCCTGACTTTC.

The V call is TRBV7-2, the J call TRBJ1-1, with unresolved D. The ends were cut back, 1 base at V and 1 base at J, with 10 bases in the middle. The CDR3 loop spans 15 amino acids. Germline V CDR1 and CDR2: SGHTA, FQGNSA. The CDR3, as DNA: TGTGCCAGCAGCTTAGATCCGGGGAAGAACACTGAAGCTTTCTTT. It translates to CASSLDPGKNTEAFF.

The CDR3 DNA follows: TGTGCCAGCATCGAGCGCTCCGGGTCCGGTAATTCACCCCTCCACTTT. It is translated as CASIERSGSGNSPLHF. The chain combines TRBV5-4 with TRBJ1-6; D unresolved. V lost 6 bases, J lost 6 bases, and 19 bases lay in between. The germline gives CDR1 SGHNT, CDR2 YYREEE (reference sequence). This CDR3 has 16 amino acids.

J is TRBJ2-1 and V is TRBV21-1; TRBD2, as called in the table, went unchecked against the DNA. TRBV21-1 is listed as a pseudogene. The CDR3 spans 12 residues. In nucleotides, the CDR3 is TGTGCCAGCAGCGGGCGGGAGAGCGAGCAGTTCTTC. Its translation: CASSGRESEQFF.